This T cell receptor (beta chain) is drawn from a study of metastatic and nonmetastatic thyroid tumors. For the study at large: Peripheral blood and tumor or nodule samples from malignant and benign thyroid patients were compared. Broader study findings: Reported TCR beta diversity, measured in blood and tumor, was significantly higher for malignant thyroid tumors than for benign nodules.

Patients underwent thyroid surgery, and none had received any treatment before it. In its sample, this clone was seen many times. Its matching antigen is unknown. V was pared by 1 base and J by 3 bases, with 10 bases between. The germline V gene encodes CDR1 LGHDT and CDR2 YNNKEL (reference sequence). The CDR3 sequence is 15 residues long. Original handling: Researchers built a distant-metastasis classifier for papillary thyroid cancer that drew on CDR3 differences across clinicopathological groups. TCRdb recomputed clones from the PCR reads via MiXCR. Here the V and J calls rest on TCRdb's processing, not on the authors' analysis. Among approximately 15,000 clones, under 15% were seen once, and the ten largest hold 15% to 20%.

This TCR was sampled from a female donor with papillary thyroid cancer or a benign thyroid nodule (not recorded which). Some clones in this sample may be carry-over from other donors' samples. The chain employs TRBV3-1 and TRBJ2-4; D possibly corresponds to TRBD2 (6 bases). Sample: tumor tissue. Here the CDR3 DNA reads TGTGCCAGCAGCCAAGCTAGCGACTTCAAAAACATTCAGTACTTC. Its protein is CASSQASDFKNIQYF.